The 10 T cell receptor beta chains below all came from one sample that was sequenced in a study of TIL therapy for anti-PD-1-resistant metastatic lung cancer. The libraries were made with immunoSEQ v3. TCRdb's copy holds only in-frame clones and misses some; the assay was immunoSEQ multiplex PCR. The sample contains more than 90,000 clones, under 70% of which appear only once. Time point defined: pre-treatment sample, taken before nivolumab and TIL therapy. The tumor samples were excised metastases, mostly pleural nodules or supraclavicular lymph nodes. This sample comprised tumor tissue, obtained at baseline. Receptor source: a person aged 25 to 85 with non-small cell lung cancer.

The CDR3 coding sequence is TGTGCCAGCAGCTCGGGGACTAGCGGGAGGTTCTACGAGCAGTACTTC. As protein: CASSSGTSGRFYEQYF. V and J are TRBV7-9 and TRBJ2-7; 15 nucleotides align to TRBD2. Germline values: CDR1 SEHNR, CDR2 FQNEAQ (reference sequence). The CDR3 runs 16 residues. J lost 3 bases, V lost 4 bases, and 4 bases had no gene match.

The CDR3 DNA is TGTGCCAGCTCCCCAGACTCGCAGGGTCTCGGCTACACCTTC. Translating it yields CASSPDSQGLGYTF. V and J are TRBV18 and TRBJ1-2; a weak D match, TRBD1 (5 bases). Germline V CDR1 and CDR2: KGHSH, LQKENI. The CDR3 spans 14 residues. Trimming stripped 6 bases from V and 8 bases from J, with 19 bases between.

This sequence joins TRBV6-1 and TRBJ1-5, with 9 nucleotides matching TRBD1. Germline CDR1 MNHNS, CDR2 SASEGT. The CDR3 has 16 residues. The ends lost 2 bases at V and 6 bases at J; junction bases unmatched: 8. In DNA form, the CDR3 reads TGTGCCAGCAGTGAATGGACGGGACAGGGAAGTCAGCCCCAGCATTTT. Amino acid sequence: CASSEWTGQGSQPQHF.

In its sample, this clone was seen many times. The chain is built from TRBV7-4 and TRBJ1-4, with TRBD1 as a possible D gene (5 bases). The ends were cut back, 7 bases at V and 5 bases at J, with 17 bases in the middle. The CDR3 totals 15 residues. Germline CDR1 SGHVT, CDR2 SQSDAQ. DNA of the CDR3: TGTGCCAGCATCCCCCTGGGGCAGGGAAATGAAAAACTGTTTTTT. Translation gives CASIPLGQGNEKLFF.

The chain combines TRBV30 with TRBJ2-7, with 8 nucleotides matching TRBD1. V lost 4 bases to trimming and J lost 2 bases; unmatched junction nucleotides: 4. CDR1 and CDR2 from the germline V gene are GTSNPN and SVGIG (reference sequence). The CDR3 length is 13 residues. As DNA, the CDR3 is TGTGCCTGGACACAGGGGGACACCTACGAGCAGTACTTC. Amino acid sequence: CAWTQGDTYEQYF.

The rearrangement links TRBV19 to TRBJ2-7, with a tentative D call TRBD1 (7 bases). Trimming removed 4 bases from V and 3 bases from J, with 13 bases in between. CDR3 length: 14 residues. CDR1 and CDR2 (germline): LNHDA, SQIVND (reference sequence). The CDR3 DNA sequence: TGTGCCAGTAGTAACCAGGGGGGCGGCTACGAGCAGTACTTC. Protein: CASSNQGGGYEQYF.

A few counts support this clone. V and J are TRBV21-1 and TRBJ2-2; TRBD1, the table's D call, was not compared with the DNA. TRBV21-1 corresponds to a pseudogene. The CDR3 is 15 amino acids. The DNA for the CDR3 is TGTGCCAGCAGCAAAAAGGGACAGGGTTTAGGGGAGCTGTTTTTT. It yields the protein CASSKKGQGLGELFF.

This CDR3 reads CASSSGQGARRGSTDTQYF. CDR3 sequence (DNA): TGTGCCAGCAGTTCAGGGCAGGGGGCGCGGCGGGGGAGCACAGATACGCAGTATTTT. The chain carries TRBV28 and TRBJ2-3; D perhaps matches TRBD1 (8 bases). Germline CDR1 is MDHEN and CDR2 is SYDVKM. The V end was cut by 4 bases, the J end by 0 bases, with 23 bases between. The CDR3 is 19 residues long.

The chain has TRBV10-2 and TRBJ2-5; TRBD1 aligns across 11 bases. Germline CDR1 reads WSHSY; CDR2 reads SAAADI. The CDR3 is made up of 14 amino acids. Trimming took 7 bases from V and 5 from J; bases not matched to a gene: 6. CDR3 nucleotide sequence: TGCGCCAGCAACCTGGGGACAGGGGGGGAGACCCAGTACTTC. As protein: CASNLGTGGETQYF.

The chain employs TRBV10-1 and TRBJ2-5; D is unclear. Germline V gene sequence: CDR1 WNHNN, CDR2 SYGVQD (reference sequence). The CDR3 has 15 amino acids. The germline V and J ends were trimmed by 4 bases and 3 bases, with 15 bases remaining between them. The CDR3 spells CASSGGASSEETQYF. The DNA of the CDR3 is TGCGCCAGCAGTGGTGGAGCTAGTAGTGAAGAGACCCAGTACTTC.